This TCR beta chain was obtained from a study of blood T cell repertoires in COVID-19. Trimming pared 4 bases from V and 7 bases from J, leaving 14 bases between. The CDR3 spans 13 residues. Membership in each cohort depended on participant-reported clinical history. Sequencing used immunoSEQ multiplex PCR; TCRdb keeps in-frame clones, though not all of them. The table lists roughly 500,000 clones, 85% to 90% of them singletons. The sequence was obtained from a woman aged 35 to 49 who had recovered from COVID-19. What was sequenced was PBMCs or T cells enriched from blood (not recorded which). The chain links TRBV12-3 or TRBV12-4 to TRBJ2-7; weak D call: TRBD1 (5 bases). The CDR3 sequence: CASSSTQGGEQYF. The CDR3 DNA follows: TGTGCCAGCAGTTCGACCCAGGGTGGGGAGCAGTACTTC.